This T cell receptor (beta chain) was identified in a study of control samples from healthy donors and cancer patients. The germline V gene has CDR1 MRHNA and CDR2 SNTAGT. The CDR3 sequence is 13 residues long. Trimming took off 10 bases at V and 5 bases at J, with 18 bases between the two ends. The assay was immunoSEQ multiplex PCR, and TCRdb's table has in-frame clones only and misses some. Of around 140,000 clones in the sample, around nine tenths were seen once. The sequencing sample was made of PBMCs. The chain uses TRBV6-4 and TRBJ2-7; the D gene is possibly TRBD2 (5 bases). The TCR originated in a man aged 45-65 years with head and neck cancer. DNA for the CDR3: TGTGCCATCCCACCGGGAAGGCAGAACGAGCAGTACTTC. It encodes CAIPPGRQNEQYF.